This T cell receptor beta chain was recovered during a study of shared clonotypes between healthy human individuals. CDR1 and CDR2 (germline): KGHSH, LQKENI. There are 13 residues in the CDR3. With 6 bases removed from V and 3 bases from J, the gap between germline ends came to 12 bases. General study findings and limits: Read depth was anticipated to influence clonotype sharing among donors. Larger richness was generally estimated for naive than memory subsets. The sole specimen, blood, was sampled, and tissue repertoires likely differ.

This table comes from immunoSEQ multiplex PCR, and its TCRdb copy is limited to in-frame clones, with some not included. The sample has about 1 million clones, about 76% seen once. Comment on this clone: The antigen is unknown. The sample has other DNA sequences that encode this CDR3 too.

The chain uses TRBV18 and TRBJ2-7; D might be TRBD1 (6 bases). This TCR was recovered from a man aged 18-30 years in good health. Sample: memory CD4+ T cells sorted from blood. Subset noted: CD45RA-negative fraction. CDR3: CASSRGGLYEQYF. The CDR3 DNA is TGTGCCAGCTCGCGAGGGGGTCTCTACGAGCAGTACTTC.